These T cell receptor beta chains were read from a single sample in a study of CD8+CD57+ T cells in acquired aplastic anemia. Each CDR3 protein is one row after TCRdb ran MiXCR on the reads. The table has some 200,000 distinct CDR3 sequences, 48% seen once. The sample comprised sorted CD4+, CD8+, or CD8+CD57+ T cells (not recorded which) from PBMCs. All receptors come from a human donor with aplastic anemia. The CDR3 runs from the conserved cysteine through the conserved F or W. Each record gives: J gene, CDR3 length, clone size, V gene, D gene, CDR3 protein, CDR3 DNA. D genes are given only for firm matches. Clone size is given for some rows only: seen once, a few or many times, or a class if the clone is expanded.

j_gene: TRBJ2-3; len: 15; abundance: .; v_gene: TRBV10-3; d_gene: TRBD1; CDR3aa: CAISESVSGQGTQYF; CDR3nt: TGTGCCATCAGTGAGTCGGTTAGCGGACAGGGGACGCAGTATTTT
j_gene: TRBJ2-3; len: 12; abundance: once; v_gene: TRBV10-3; d_gene: .; CDR3aa: CAIGDSTDTQYF; CDR3nt: TGTGCCATTGGGGATTCCACAGATACGCAGTATTTT
j_gene: TRBJ2-7; len: 15; abundance: few; v_gene: TRBV10-2; d_gene: TRBD1; CDR3aa: CASSEANRGRYEQYF; CDR3nt: TGCGCCAGCAGTGAGGCGAACAGGGGACGGTACGAGCAGTACTTC
j_gene: TRBJ1-2; len: 13; abundance: many; v_gene: TRBV19; d_gene: .; CDR3aa: CASSPRGLYGYTF; CDR3nt: TGTGCCAGTAGTCCCCGGGGGCTGTATGGCTACACCTTC
j_gene: TRBJ1-6; len: 15; abundance: .; v_gene: TRBV19; d_gene: .; CDR3aa: CASSIGGTNNSPLHF; CDR3nt: TGTGCCAGTAGTATAGGAGGGACAAATAATTCACCCCTCCACTTT
j_gene: TRBJ2-7; len: 14; abundance: many; v_gene: TRBV27; d_gene: TRBD2; CDR3aa: CASSLRREVYEQYF; CDR3nt: TGTGCCAGCAGTTTAAGGCGGGAGGTCTACGAGCAGTACTTC
j_gene: TRBJ2-1; len: 14; abundance: .; v_gene: TRBV20-1; d_gene: TRBD2; CDR3aa: CSARVSGSRNEQFF; CDR3nt: TGCAGTGCTAGAGTTAGCGGGAGCAGGAATGAGCAGTTCTTC
j_gene: TRBJ1-3; len: 14; abundance: .; v_gene: TRBV11-2; d_gene: .; CDR3aa: CASSSSRSGNTIYF; CDR3nt: TGTGCCAGCAGCTCGAGCCGGAGTGGAAACACCATATATTTT
j_gene: TRBJ2-1; len: 14; abundance: .; v_gene: TRBV20-1; d_gene: .; CDR3aa: CSAAMTGGHNEQFF; CDR3nt: TGCAGTGCTGCGATGACTGGCGGCCACAATGAGCAGTTCTTC
j_gene: TRBJ1-1; len: 15; abundance: many; v_gene: TRBV15; d_gene: TRBD1; CDR3aa: CATSRNSPPGGEAFF; CDR3nt: TGTGCCACCAGCAGAAACTCTCCCCCAGGGGGTGAAGCTTTCTTT
j_gene: TRBJ1-2; len: 13; abundance: .; v_gene: TRBV20-1; d_gene: .; CDR3aa: CSAQETGMGGYTF; CDR3nt: TGCAGTGCCCAAGAAACCGGGATGGGAGGCTACACCTTC
j_gene: TRBJ1-2; len: 12; abundance: .; v_gene: TRBV20-1; d_gene: .; CDR3aa: CSAREMDYGYTF; CDR3nt: TGCAGTGCTAGAGAAATGGACTATGGCTACACCTTC
j_gene: TRBJ1-5; len: 14; abundance: .; v_gene: TRBV27; d_gene: TRBD1; CDR3aa: CASSSAQGDQPQHF; CDR3nt: TGTGCCAGCAGTTCAGCACAGGGGGATCAGCCCCAGCATTTT
j_gene: TRBJ1-5; len: 14; abundance: .; v_gene: TRBV11-2; d_gene: .; CDR3aa: CASSFVGHNQPQHF; CDR3nt: TGTGCCAGCAGCTTCGTGGGGCACAATCAGCCCCAGCATTTT
j_gene: TRBJ1-1; len: 14; abundance: .; v_gene: TRBV6-5; d_gene: TRBD1; CDR3aa: CASSYQQGAGGAFF; CDR3nt: TGTGCCAGCAGTTACCAACAGGGGGCGGGGGGTGCTTTCTTT
j_gene: TRBJ2-5; len: 11; abundance: .; v_gene: TRBV7-8; d_gene: .; CDR3aa: CASSLDETQYF; CDR3nt: TGTGCCAGCAGCTTAGACGAGACCCAGTACTTC